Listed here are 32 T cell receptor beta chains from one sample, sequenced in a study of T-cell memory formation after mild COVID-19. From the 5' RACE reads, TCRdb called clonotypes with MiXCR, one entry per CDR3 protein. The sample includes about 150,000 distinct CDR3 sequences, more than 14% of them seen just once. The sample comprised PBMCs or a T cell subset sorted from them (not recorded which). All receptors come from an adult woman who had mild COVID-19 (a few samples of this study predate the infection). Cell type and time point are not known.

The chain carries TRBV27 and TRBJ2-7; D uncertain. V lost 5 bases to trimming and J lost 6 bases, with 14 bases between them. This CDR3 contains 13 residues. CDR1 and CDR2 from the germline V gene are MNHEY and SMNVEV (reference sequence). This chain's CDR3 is CASSPLGPCEQYF. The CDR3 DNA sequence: TGTGCCAGCAGTCCTTTAGGCCCCTGCGAGCAGTACTTC.

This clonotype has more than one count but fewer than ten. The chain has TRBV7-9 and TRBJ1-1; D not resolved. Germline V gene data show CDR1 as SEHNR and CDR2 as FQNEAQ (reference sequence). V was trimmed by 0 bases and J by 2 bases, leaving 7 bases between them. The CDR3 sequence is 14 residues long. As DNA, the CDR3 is TGTGCCAGCAGCTTAGCCCCGGTTAACACTGAAGCTTTCTTT. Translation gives CASSLAPVNTEAFF. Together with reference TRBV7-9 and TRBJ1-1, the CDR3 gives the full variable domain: DTGVSQNPRHKITKRGQNVTFRCDPISEHNRLYWYRQTLGQGPEFLTYFQNEAQLEKSRLLSDRFSAERPKGSFSTLEIQRTEQGDSAMYLCASSLAPVNTEAFFGQGTRLTVV.

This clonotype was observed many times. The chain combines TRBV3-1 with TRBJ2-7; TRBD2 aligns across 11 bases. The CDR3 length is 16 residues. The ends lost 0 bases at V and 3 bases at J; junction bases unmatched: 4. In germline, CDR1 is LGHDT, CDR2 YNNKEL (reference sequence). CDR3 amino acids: CASSQDSTSGSYEQYF. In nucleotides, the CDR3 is TGTGCCAGCAGCCAAGATTCCACTAGCGGGAGCTACGAGCAGTACTTC.

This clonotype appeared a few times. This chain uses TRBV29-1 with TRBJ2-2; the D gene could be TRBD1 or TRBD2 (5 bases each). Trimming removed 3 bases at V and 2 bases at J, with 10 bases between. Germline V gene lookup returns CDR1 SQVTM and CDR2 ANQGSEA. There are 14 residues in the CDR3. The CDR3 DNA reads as TGCAGCGTTGACGAGGGGTATAACACCGGGGAGCTGTTTTTT. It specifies CSVDEGYNTGELFF.

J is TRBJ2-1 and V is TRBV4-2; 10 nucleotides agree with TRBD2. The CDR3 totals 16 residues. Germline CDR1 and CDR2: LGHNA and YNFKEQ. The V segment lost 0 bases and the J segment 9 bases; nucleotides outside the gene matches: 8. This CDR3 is CASSQDGLAGVGEQFF. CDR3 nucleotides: TGTGCCAGCAGCCAAGATGGGCTAGCGGGAGTTGGTGAGCAGTTCTTC.

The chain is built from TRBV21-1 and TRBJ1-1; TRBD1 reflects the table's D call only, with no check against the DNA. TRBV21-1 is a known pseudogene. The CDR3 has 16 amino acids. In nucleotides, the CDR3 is TGTGCCAGCACCCCTATACTCCCAGGGCGGGACACTGAAGCTTTCTTT. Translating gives CASTPILPGRDTEAFF.

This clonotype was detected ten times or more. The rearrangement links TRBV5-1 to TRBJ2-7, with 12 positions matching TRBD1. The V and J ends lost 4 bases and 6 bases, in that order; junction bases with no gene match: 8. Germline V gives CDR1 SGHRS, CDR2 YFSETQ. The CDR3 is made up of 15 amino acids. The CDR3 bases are TGCGCCAGCAGCCCCACCGGGACAGGGGGCCGCGAGCAGTACTTC. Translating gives CASSPTGTGGREQYF.

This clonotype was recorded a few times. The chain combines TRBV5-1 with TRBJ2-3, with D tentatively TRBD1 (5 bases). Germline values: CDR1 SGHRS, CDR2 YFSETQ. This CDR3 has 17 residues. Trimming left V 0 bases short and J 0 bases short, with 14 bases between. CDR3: CASSLGLGQGSTDTQYF. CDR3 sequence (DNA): TGCGCCAGCAGCTTGGGCCTAGGGCAGGGAAGCACAGATACGCAGTATTTT.

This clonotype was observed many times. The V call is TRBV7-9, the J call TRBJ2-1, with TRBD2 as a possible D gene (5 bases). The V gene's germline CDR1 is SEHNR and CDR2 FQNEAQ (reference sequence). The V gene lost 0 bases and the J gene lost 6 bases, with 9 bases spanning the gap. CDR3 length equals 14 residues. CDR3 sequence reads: CASSLAGLSNEQFF. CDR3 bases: TGTGCCAGCAGCTTAGCCGGACTTTCCAATGAGCAGTTCTTC.

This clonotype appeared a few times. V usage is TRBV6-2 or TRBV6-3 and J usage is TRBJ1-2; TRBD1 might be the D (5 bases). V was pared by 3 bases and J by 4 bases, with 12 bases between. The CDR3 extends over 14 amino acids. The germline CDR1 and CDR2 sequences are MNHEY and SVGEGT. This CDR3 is CASSYGRVSYGYTF. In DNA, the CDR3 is TGTGCCAGCAGTTATGGCAGGGTGAGCTATGGCTACACCTTC.

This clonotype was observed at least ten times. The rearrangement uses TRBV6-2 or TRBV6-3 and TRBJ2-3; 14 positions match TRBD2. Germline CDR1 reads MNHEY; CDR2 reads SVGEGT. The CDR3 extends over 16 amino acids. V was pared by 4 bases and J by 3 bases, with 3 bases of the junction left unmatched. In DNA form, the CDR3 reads TGTGCCAGCAGTTGGGGACTAGCGGGAGTGACAGATACGCAGTATTTT. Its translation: CASSWGLAGVTDTQYF.

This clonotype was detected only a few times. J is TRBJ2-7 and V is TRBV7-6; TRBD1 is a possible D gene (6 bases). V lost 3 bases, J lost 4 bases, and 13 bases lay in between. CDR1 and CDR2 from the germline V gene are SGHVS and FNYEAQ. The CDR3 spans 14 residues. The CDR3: CASSFGQPPYEQYF. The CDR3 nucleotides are TGTGCCAGCAGCTTTGGACAGCCACCATACGAGCAGTACTTC.

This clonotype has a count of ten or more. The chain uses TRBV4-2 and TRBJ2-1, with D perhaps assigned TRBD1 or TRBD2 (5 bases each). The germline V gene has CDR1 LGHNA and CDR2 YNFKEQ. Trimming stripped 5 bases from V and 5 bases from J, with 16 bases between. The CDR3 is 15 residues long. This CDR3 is CASSNRDQRDNEQFF. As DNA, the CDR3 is TGTGCCAGCAGCAACCGGGACCAGAGGGACAATGAGCAGTTCTTC.

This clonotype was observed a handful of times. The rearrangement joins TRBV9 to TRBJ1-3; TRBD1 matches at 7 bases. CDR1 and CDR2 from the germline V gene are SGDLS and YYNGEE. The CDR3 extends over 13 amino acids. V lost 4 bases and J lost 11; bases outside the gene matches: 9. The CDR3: CASSPQTGTAIYF. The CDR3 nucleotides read TGTGCCAGCAGCCCCCAGACAGGGACAGCCATATATTTT.

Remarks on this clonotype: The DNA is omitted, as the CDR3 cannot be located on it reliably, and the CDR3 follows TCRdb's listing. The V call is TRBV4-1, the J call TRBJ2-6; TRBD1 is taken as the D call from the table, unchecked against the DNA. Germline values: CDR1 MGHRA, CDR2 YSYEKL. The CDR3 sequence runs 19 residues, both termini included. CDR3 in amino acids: CASSFFGQLFVSGANVLTF.

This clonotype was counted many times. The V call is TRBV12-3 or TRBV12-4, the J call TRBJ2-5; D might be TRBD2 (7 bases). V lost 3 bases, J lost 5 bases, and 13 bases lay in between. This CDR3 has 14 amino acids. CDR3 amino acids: CASSFWGGKETQYF. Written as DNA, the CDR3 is TGTGCCAGCAGTTTCTGGGGGGGCAAGGAGACCCAGTACTTC.

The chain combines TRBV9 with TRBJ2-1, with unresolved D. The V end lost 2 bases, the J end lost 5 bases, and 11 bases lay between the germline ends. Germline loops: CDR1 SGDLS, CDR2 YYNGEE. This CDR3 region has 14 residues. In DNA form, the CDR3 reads TGTGCCAGCAGCGTTGACTCCTACGACAATGAGCAGTTCTTC. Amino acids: CASSVDSYDNEQFF.

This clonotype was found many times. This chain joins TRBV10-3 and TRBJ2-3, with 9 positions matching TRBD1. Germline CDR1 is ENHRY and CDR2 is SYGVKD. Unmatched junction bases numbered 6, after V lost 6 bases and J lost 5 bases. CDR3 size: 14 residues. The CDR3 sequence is CAISTGGALDTQYF. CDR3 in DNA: TGTGCCATCAGCACAGGGGGCGCGTTAGATACGCAGTATTTT.

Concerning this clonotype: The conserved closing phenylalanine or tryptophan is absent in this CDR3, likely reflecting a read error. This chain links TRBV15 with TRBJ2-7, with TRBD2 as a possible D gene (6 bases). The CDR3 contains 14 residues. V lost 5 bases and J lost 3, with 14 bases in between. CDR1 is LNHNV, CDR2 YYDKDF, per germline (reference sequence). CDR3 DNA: TGTGCCACCAGCGGCGGGGTAAGCTACTACGAGCAGTACTTA. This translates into CATSGGVSYYEQYL.

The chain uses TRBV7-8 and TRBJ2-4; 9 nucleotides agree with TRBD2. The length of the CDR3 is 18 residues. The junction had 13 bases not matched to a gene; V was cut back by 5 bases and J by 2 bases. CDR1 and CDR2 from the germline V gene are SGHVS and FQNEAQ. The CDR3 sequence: CASSPRGGREKTKNIQYF. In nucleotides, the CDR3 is TGTGCCAGCAGCCCCAGGGGCGGGAGGGAGAAAACCAAAAACATTCAGTACTTC.

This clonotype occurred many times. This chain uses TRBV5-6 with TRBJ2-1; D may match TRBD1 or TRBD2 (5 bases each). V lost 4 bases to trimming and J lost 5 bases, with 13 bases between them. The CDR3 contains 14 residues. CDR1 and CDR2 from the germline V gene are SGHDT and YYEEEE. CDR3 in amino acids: CASSPEGRHNEQFF. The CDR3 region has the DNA TGTGCCAGCAGCCCCGAGGGACGGCACAATGAGCAGTTCTTC.

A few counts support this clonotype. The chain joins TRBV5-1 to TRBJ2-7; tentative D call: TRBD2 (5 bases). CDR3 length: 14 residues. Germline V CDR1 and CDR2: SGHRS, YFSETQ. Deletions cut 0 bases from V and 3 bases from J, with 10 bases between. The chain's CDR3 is CASSLVSANYEQYF. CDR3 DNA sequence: TGCGCCAGCAGCTTGGTTAGCGCCAACTACGAGCAGTACTTC.

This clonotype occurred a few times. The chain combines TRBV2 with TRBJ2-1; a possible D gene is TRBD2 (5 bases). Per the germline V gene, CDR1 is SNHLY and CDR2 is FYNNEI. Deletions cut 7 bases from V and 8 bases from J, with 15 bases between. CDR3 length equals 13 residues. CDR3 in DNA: TGTGCCAGCAATCTGTTGGCGGGTCATGAGCAGTTCTTC. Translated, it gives CASNLLAGHEQFF.

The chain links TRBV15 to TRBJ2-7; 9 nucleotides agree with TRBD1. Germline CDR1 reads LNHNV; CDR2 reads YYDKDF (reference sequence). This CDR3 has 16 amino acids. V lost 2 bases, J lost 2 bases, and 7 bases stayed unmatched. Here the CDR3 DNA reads TGTGCCACCAGCAGACTCCGGGACAGGGACCCCTACGAGCAGTACTTC. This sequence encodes CATSRLRDRDPYEQYF. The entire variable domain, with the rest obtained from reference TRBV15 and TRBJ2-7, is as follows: DAMVIQNPRYQVTQFGKPVTLSCSQTLNHNVMYWYQQKSSQAPKLLFHYYDKDFNNEADTPDNFQSRRPNTSFCFLDIRSPGLGDTAMYLCATSRLRDRDPYEQYFGPGTRLTVT.

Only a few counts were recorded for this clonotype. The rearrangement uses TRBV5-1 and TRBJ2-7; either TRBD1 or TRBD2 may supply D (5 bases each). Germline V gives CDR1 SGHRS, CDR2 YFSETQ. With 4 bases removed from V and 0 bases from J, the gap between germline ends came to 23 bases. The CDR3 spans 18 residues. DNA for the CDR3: TGCGCCAGCAGCACCAGACCAGGCCGGGACCTCTTCTCCTACGAGCAGTACTTC. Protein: CASSTRPGRDLFSYEQYF.

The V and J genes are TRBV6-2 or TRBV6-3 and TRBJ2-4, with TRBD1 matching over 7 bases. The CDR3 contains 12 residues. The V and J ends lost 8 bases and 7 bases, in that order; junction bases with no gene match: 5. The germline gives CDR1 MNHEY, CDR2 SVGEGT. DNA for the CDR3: TGTGCCAGCTCTACAGGGGACAACATTCAGTACTTC. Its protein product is CASSTGDNIQYF.

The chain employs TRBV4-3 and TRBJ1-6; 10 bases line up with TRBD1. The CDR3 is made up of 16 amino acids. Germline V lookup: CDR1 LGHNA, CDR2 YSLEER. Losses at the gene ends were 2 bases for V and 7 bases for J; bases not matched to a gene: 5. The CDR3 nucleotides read TGCGCCAGCAGCCAATTCCCGACAGGGGGCAATTCACCCCTCCACTTT. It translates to CASSQFPTGGNSPLHF.

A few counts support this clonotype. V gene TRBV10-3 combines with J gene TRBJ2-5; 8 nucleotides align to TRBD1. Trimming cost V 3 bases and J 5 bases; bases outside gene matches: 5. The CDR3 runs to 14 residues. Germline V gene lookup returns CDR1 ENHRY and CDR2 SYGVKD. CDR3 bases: TGTGCCATCAGTGACGCAGGGGGCTTGGAGACCCAGTACTTC. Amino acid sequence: CAISDAGGLETQYF.

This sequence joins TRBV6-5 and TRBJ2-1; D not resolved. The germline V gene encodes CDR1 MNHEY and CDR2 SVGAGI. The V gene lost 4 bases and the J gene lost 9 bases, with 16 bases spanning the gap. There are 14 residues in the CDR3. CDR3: CASSSVSGIGEQFF. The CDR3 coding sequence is TGTGCCAGCAGTTCAGTGTCAGGCATCGGTGAGCAGTTCTTC.

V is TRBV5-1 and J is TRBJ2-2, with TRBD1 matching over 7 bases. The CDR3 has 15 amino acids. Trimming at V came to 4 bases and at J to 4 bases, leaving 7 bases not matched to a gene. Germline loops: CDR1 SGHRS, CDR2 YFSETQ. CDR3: CASSVGDRSTGELFF. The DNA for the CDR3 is TGCGCCAGCAGCGTAGGGGACAGAAGCACCGGGGAGCTGTTTTTT.

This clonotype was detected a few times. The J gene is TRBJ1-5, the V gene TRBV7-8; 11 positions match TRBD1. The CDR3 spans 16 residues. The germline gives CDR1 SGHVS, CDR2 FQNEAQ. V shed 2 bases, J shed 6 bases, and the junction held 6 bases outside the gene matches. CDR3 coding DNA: TGTGCCAGCAGCTTATTCGGACAGGGGGCGAGTCAGCCCCAGCATTTT. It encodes CASSLFGQGASQPQHF.

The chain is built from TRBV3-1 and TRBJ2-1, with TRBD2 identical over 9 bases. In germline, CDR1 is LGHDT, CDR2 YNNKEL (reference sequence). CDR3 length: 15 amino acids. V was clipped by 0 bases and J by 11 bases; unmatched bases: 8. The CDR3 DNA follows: TGTGCCAGCAGCCAAGATTTGGCTAGCGGGAATAAGCAGTTCTTC. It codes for CASSQDLASGNKQFF.